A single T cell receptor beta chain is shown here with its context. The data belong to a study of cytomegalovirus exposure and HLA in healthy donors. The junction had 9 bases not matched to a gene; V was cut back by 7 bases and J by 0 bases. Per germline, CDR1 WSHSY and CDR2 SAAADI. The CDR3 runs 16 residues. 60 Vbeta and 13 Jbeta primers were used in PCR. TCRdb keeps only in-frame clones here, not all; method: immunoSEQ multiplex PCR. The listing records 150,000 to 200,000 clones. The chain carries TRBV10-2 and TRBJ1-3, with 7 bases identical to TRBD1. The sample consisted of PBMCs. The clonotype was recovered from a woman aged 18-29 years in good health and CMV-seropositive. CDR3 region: CASKGTEVGSGNTIYF. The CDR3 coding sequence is TGCGCCAGCAAGGGGACAGAGGTGGGCTCTGGAAACACCATATATTTT.